The 14 T cell receptor beta chains given below trace back to one sample, sequenced in a study of blood T cell repertoires in COVID-19. Using immunoSEQ multiplex PCR, the repertoire was profiled, and TCRdb retains in-frame clones only, with some absent. Among 230,000 or so clones, about 85% were seen once, and the ten largest hold around 6.3%. The sample taken for sequencing was PBMCs or T cells enriched from blood (not recorded which). These receptors all stem from a woman in her 50s who had been exposed to COVID-19.

Concerning this clone itself: One end of the junction fails to match germline, which may point to a read error. The V and J genes are TRBV5-6 and TRBJ2-1, with 8 bases aligning to TRBD2. Germline values: CDR1 SGHDT, CDR2 YYEEEE. CDR3 length: 15 residues. DNA for the CDR3: TGTACCAGCAGCACCTTAGCGGGAAGCTACAATGAGCAGTTCTTC. As protein: CTSSTLAGSYNEQFF.

The CDR3 DNA follows: TGTGCCAGCATCAGGACAGGTAGAACTGAAGCTTTCTTT. Translating gives CASIRTGRTEAFF. The chain combines TRBV7-2 with TRBJ1-1; 7 bases fit TRBD1. Trimming at V came to 7 bases and at J to 5 bases, leaving 7 bases not matched to a gene. Germline V gives CDR1 SGHTA, CDR2 FQGNSA. The length of the CDR3 is 13 residues. Filled out from reference TRBV7-2 and TRBJ1-1, the complete variable domain reads GAGVSQSPSNKVTEKGKDVELRCDPISGHTALYWYRQSLGQGLEFLIYFQGNSAPDKSGLPSDRFSAERTGGSVSTLTIQRTQQEDSAVYLCASIRTGRTEAFFGQGTRLTVV.

The chain joins TRBV14 to TRBJ2-7; perhaps TRBD2 as D (6 bases). The V gene lost 1 base and the J gene lost 6 bases, with 16 bases spanning the gap. The CDR3 is 15 amino acids. Germline V lookup: CDR1 SGHDN, CDR2 FVKESK. In DNA form, the CDR3 reads TGTGCCAGCAGCCAAGCGGGCCGCCTCGGGGGCGAGCAGTACTTC. Translated: CASSQAGRLGGEQYF.

The gene calls are TRBV24-1 and TRBJ2-1, with a possible D match to TRBD1 (6 bases). V lost 4 bases, J lost 0 bases, and 18 bases lay in between. The CDR3 consists of 18 residues. Germline V CDR1 and CDR2: KGHDR, SFDVKD. This CDR3 reads CATSDPKQGSSSYNEQFF. The CDR3 DNA reads as TGTGCCACCAGTGACCCTAAACAGGGTTCTAGCTCCTACAATGAGCAGTTCTTC.

This rearrangement joins TRBV29-1 to TRBJ2-7; D is perhaps TRBD1 (6 bases). Germline V gene sequence: CDR1 SQVTM, CDR2 ANQGSEA. CDR3 length: 13 residues. Trimming shortened V by 6 bases and J by 4 bases, and 16 bases separated the two germline ends. DNA for the CDR3: TGCAGCGTCAGCCAGGGGAACTGGTACGAGCAGTACTTC. Residues: CSVSQGNWYEQYF.

The V call is TRBV29-1, the J call TRBJ2-7; 9 bases map to TRBD1. The germline V gene has CDR1 SQVTM and CDR2 ANQGSEA. V shed 6 bases, J shed 2 bases, and the junction held 11 bases outside the gene matches. The CDR3 extends over 15 amino acids. The CDR3: CSVLNPQGAAYEQYF. The DNA for the CDR3 is TGCAGCGTCCTAAACCCACAGGGGGCGGCCTACGAGCAGTACTTC.

The CDR3 region has the DNA TGCGCCAGCAGCTTGGACCCCATCCCCTCGCGGTCAAATGAGCAGTTCTTC. Translated: CASSLDPIPSRSNEQFF. J is TRBJ2-1 and V is TRBV5-1; no clear D. Between the trimmed V and J ends, which lost 0 bases and 7 bases, there was a span of 20 bases. This CDR3 region has 17 residues. From germline, CDR1 is SGHRS and CDR2 YFSETQ.

The rearrangement uses TRBV6-5 and TRBJ2-2; D possibly corresponds to TRBD2 (6 bases). The germline V gene encodes CDR1 MNHEY and CDR2 SVGAGI. This CDR3 is built from 13 residues. V lost 2 bases and J 9 bases, leaving 10 bases between the germline ends. In nucleotides, the CDR3 is TGTGCCAGCAGTTACGGAGGGCCGAGGGAGCTGTTTTTT. Protein product: CASSYGGPRELFF.

To note about this clone: At the DNA level, this CDR3 is encoded by other sequences in the same sample as well. This chain uses TRBV28 with TRBJ2-7; D not resolved. The germline V and J ends were trimmed by 2 bases and 3 bases, with 5 bases remaining between them. The V gene's germline CDR1 is MDHEN and CDR2 SYDVKM. The CDR3 spans 12 residues. CDR3 protein: CASSLISYEQYF. The CDR3 region has the DNA TGTGCCAGCAGTTTAATCAGCTACGAGCAGTACTTC.

The J gene is TRBJ1-1, the V gene TRBV9; possible D gene TRBD1, 6 bases. With 4 bases removed from V and 5 bases from J, the gap between germline ends came to 21 bases. The CDR3 is made up of 16 amino acids. The germline V gene encodes CDR1 SGDLS and CDR2 YYNGEE. CDR3 loop: CASSPEGGKSDTEAFF. The DNA for the CDR3 is TGTGCCAGCAGCCCCGAGGGGGGGAAGAGTGATACTGAAGCTTTCTTT.

The rearrangement uses TRBV4-2 and TRBJ2-2, with 8 nucleotides matching TRBD1. Germline V gene data show CDR1 as LGHNA and CDR2 as YNFKEQ. This CDR3 region has 15 residues. Germline trimming cut 2 bases from V and 6 bases from J; bases unmatched to any gene: 5. In nucleotides, the CDR3 is TGTGCCAGCAGCCAAAGGCAGGGGGCTTCCGGGGAGCTGTTTTTT. This codes for CASSQRQGASGELFF.

This clone occurred once. This rearrangement joins TRBV28 to TRBJ1-1; D ambiguous. The CDR3 has 12 residues. In germline, CDR1 is MDHEN, CDR2 SYDVKM. Trimming cost V 6 bases and J 10 bases, with 15 bases left between them. This CDR3 is CASRAGKAGAFF. DNA for the CDR3: TGTGCCAGCAGAGCCGGAAAGGCAGGAGCTTTCTTT.

The chain employs TRBV15 and TRBJ2-5, with 11 bases lining up with TRBD2. The V gene's germline CDR1 is LNHNV and CDR2 YYDKDF (reference sequence). This CDR3 region has 17 residues. Unmatched junction bases numbered 6, after V lost 1 base and J lost 2 bases. The CDR3 region has the DNA TGTGCCACCAGCAGAGTTAGGGGGACTAGCGGACAAGAGACCCAGTACTTC. This codes for CATSRVRGTSGQETQYF.

V and J are TRBV3-1 (or the pseudogene TRBV3-2) and TRBJ2-5; a weak D match, TRBD2 (6 bases). Trimming took 0 bases from V and 5 from J, leaving 13 bases between them. Germline V CDR1 and CDR2: LGHDT, YNNKEL (reference sequence). The CDR3 loop spans 15 amino acids. CDR3 nucleotides: TGTGCCAGCAGCCAAGAGTCAGGGAGGACTGAGACCCAGTACTTC. As protein: CASSQESGRTETQYF.